The text below deals with one T cell receptor beta chain. Using immunoSEQ multiplex PCR, the repertoire was profiled, and TCRdb retains in-frame clones only, with some absent. The sample yields under 130,000 clones, roughly nine tenths seen once. This sample stems from a study of blood T cell repertoires in COVID-19. The overall study: PBMCs, B-cell-depleted T cells, or T cells provided the cDNA or gDNA that made up the material.

Between the trimmed V and J ends, which lost 7 bases and 0 bases, there was a span of 13 bases. The CDR3 has 16 residues. In germline, CDR1 is SNHLY, CDR2 FYNNEI. The sequence came from a man aged 45-65 years in a cohort sampled during active COVID-19. V usage is TRBV2 and J usage is TRBJ2-6; no clear D. The sequenced sample consisted of peripheral blood. In nucleotides, the CDR3 is TGTGCCAGCACCAGACAACAGAGCTCTGGGGCCAACGTCCTGACTTTC. This encodes CASTRQQSSGANVLTF.